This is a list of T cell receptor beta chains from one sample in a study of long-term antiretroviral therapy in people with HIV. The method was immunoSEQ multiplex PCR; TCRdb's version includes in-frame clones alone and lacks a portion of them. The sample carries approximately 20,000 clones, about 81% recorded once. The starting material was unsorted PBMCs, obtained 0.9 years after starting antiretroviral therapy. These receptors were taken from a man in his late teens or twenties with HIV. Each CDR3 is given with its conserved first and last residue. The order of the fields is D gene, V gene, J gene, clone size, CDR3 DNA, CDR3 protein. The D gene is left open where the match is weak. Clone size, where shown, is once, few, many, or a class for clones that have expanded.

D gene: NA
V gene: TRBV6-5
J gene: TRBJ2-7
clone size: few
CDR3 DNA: TGTGCGACGGGACCAAACCCCTACGAGCAGTACTTC
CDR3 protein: CATGPNPYEQYF

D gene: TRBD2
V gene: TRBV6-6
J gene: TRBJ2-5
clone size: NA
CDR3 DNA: TGTGCCAGCGAGCGGGGACGACAAGAGACCCAGTACTTC
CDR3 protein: CASERGRQETQYF

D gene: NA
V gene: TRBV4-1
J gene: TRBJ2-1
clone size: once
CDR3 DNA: TGCGCCAGCAGCCAAGGGCTAGAGAGCTCCTACAATGAGCAGTTCTTC
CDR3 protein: CASSQGLESSYNEQFF

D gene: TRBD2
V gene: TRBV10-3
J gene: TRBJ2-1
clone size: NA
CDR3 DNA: TGTGCCATCAGTGACTATACTAGCGGGGGGGCAAATTTTAGGAATGAGCAGTTCTTC
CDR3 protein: CAISDYTSGGANFRNEQFF

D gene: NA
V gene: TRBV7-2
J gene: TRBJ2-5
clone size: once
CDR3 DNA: TGTGCCAGCAGCCCGCCCCAAGAGACCCAGTACTTC
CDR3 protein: CASSPPQETQYF

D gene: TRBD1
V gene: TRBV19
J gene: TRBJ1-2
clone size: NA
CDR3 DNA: TGTGCCAGTAGCATCACCGGGACAGGGAACTATGGCTACACCTTC
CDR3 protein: CASSITGTGNYGYTF

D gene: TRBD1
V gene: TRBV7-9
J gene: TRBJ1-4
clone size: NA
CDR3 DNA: TGTGCCAGCAGTGCGGGACAGTTCAACTCCCGGGGGTGGAAAGAAAAACTGTTTTTT
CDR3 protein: CASSAGQFNSRGWKEKLFF

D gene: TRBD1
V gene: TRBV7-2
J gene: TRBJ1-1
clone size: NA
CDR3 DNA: TGTGCCAGCAGCTTGGCCGGGGACAGGGAAGCTTTCTTT
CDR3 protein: CASSLAGDREAFF

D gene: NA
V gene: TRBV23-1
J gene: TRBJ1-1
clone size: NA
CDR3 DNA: TGCGCCAGCAGTCAAAAAGGGTTCCGAAAAGGAGGATATTCCCCTATGAACACTGAAGCTTTCTTT
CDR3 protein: CASSQKGFRKGGYSPMNTEAFF

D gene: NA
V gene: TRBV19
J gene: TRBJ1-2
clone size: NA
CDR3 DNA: TGTGCCAGTAGTAGAGACGGACCCTCCTCGGGCAACTATGGCTACACCTTC
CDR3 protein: CASSRDGPSSGNYGYTF

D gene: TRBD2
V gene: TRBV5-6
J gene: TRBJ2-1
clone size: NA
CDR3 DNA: TGTGCCAGCAGGTCGACACTAGCGGGGGTACCCTACAATGAGCAGTTCTTC
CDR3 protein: CASRSTLAGVPYNEQFF

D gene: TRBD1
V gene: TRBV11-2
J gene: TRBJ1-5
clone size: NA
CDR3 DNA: TGTGCCAGCAGGCCAGGGGGCGATAGCAATCAGCCCCAGCATTTT
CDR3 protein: CASRPGGDSNQPQHF

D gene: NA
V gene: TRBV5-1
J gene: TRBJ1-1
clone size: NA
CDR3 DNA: TGCGCCAGCAGCTTGCGGGGTGGCACTGAAGCTTTCTTT
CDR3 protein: CASSLRGGTEAFF

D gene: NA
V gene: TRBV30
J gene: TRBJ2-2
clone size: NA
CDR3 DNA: TGTGCCTGGAGTGTACACGGGGCGGTCGGGGAGCTGTTTTTT
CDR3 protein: CAWSVHGAVGELFF

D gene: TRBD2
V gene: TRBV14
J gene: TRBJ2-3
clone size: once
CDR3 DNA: TGTGCCAGCAGCCTTCCGGGACTAGCGGGGGGGACCACAGATACGCAGTATTTT
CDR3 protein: CASSLPGLAGGTTDTQYF

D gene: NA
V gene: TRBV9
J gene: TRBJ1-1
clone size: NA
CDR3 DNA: TGTGCCAGCAGCACGGACAGTTACACTGAAGCTTTCTTT
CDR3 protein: CASSTDSYTEAFF

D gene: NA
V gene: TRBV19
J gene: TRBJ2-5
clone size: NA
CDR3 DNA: TGTGCCAGTAGTATTGCGCCTCAAGAGACCCAGTACTTC
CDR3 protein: CASSIAPQETQYF

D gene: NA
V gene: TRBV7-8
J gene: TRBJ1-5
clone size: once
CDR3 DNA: TGTGCCAGCAGCTTAGCGGGGGTGGAGACTAATCAGCCCCAGCATTTT
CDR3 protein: CASSLAGVETNQPQHF

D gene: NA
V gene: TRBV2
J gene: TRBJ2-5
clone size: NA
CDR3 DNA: TGTGCCAGCTCTCAGGTTGACGCGGAGACCCAGTACTTC
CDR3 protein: CASSQVDAETQYF

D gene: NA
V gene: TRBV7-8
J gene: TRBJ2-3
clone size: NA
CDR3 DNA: TGTGCCAGCAGCTTAATGGGAGGACTCACAGATACGCAGTATTTT
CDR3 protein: CASSLMGGLTDTQYF

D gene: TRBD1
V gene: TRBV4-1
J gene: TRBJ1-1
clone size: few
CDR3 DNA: TGCGCCAGCAGCCGCCTCGGGACAGGATCGAACACTGAAGCTTTCTTT
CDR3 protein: CASSRLGTGSNTEAFF

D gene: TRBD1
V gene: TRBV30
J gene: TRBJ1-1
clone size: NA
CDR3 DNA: TGTGCCTGGGCAGGGGGCGCGAATACTGAAGCTTTCTTT
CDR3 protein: CAWAGGANTEAFF

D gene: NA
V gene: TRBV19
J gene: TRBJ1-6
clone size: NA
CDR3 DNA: TGTGCCACTGGTGGGAACATGAGCTCCTATAATTCACCCCTCCACTTT
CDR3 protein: CATGGNMSSYNSPLHF

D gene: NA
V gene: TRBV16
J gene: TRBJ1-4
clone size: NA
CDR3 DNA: TGTGCCAGCAGCCTACAGGGTGAAAAACTGTTTTTT
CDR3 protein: CASSLQGEKLFF

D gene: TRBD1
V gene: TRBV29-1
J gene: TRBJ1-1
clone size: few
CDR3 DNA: TGCAGCGTCGTACGGGACAGCGAAGCTTTCTTT
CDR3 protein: CSVVRDSEAFF

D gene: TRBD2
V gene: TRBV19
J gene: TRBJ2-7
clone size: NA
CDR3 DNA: TGTGCCAGTAGACTAGGACTAGCGGGGGGATACGAGCAGTACTTC
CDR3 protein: CASRLGLAGGYEQYF

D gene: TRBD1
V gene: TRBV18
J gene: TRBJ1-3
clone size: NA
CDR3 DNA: TGTGCCAGCTCCCAGCGGACAGGGGAGAACACCATATATTTT
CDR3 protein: CASSQRTGENTIYF

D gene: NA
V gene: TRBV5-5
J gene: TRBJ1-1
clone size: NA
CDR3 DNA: TGTGCCAGCAGCTTAATTTTGAACACTGAAGCTTTCTTT
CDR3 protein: CASSLILNTEAFF

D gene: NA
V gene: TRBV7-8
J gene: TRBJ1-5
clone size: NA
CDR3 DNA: TGTGCCAGCAGTTTTGACACGAATAGCAATCAGCCCCAGCATTTT
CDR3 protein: CASSFDTNSNQPQHF

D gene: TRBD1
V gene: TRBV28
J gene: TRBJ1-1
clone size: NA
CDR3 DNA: TGTGCCAGCAGTTTATGGACAGGGGAAATGAACACTGAAGCTTTCTTT
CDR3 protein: CASSLWTGEMNTEAFF

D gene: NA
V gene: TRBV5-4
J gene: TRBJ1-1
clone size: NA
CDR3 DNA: TGTGCCAGCAGCCAGAACACTGAAGCTTTCTTT
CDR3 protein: CASSQNTEAFF

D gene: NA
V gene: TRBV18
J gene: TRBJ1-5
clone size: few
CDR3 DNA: TGTGCCAGCTCACCACCCGGGACCTCTGCCCAGCATTTT
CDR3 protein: CASSPPGTSAQHF

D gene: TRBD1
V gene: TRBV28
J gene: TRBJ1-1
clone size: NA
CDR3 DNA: TGTGCCAGCAGTTTTGGACAGGGAGGCACTGAAGCTTTCTTT
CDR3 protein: CASSFGQGGTEAFF

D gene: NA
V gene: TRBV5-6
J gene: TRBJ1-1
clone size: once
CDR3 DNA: TGTGCCAGCAGCTTGGCCGGGCTTCCGGAAGCTTTCTTT
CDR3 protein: CASSLAGLPEAFF

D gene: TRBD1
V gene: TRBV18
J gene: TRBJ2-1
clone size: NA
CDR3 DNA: TGTGCCAGCTCACCCGACAGGGGGCCCAACAATGAGCAGTTCTTC
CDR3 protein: CASSPDRGPNNEQFF

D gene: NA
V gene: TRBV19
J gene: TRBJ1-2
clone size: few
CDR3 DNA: TGTGCCAGTAGTAGGCTCTATGGCTACACCTTC
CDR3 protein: CASSRLYGYTF

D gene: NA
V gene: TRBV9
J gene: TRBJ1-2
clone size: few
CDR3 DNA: TGTGCCAGCAGCGTAGTGTCTAGCCCCCAAGGCTACACCTTC
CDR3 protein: CASSVVSSPQGYTF

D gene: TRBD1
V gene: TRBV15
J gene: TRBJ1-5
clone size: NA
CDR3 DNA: TGTGCCACCAGCAGTACAGGGGTGGTTCGGCCCCAGCATTTT
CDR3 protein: CATSSTGVVRPQHF

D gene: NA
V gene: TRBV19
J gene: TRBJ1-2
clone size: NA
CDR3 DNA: TGTGCCAGTAGTAGAGGAGAGGGCTACACCTTC
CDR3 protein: CASSRGEGYTF

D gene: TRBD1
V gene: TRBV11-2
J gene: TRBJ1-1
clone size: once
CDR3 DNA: TGTGCCAGCAGCTGGACAGGGGGGACTGAAGCTTTCTTT
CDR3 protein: CASSWTGGTEAFF

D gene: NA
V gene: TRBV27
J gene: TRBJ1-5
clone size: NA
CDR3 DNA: TGTGCCAGCAGTTCCGGGGTCCAGCCCCAGCATTTT
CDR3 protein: CASSSGVQPQHF

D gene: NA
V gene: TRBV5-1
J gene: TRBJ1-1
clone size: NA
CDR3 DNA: TGCGCCAGCAGCTTCGGGGGGCTCACTGAAGCTTTCTTT
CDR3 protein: CASSFGGLTEAFF